The present entry profiles one TCR beta chain with its context. CDR3 length: 12 amino acids. Trimming removed 5 bases at V and 3 bases at J, with 7 bases between. The germline V gene encodes CDR1 SQVTM and CDR2 ANQGSEA. PCR used 60 Vbeta primers and 13 Jbeta primers. Profiling relied on immunoSEQ multiplex PCR, and the TCRdb table lists in-frame clones only, not all of them. In the table there are roughly 200,000 clones, roughly 80% of which are singletons. These data originate in a study of cytomegalovirus exposure and HLA in healthy donors. The TCR was taken from a man in his fifties in good health and CMV-seronegative. J is TRBJ1-4 and V is TRBV29-1; D gene uncertain. Sequenced material: PBMCs. The CDR3 region is CSVRGANEKLFF. Here the CDR3 DNA reads TGCAGCGTTCGCGGAGCTAATGAAAAACTGTTTTTT.